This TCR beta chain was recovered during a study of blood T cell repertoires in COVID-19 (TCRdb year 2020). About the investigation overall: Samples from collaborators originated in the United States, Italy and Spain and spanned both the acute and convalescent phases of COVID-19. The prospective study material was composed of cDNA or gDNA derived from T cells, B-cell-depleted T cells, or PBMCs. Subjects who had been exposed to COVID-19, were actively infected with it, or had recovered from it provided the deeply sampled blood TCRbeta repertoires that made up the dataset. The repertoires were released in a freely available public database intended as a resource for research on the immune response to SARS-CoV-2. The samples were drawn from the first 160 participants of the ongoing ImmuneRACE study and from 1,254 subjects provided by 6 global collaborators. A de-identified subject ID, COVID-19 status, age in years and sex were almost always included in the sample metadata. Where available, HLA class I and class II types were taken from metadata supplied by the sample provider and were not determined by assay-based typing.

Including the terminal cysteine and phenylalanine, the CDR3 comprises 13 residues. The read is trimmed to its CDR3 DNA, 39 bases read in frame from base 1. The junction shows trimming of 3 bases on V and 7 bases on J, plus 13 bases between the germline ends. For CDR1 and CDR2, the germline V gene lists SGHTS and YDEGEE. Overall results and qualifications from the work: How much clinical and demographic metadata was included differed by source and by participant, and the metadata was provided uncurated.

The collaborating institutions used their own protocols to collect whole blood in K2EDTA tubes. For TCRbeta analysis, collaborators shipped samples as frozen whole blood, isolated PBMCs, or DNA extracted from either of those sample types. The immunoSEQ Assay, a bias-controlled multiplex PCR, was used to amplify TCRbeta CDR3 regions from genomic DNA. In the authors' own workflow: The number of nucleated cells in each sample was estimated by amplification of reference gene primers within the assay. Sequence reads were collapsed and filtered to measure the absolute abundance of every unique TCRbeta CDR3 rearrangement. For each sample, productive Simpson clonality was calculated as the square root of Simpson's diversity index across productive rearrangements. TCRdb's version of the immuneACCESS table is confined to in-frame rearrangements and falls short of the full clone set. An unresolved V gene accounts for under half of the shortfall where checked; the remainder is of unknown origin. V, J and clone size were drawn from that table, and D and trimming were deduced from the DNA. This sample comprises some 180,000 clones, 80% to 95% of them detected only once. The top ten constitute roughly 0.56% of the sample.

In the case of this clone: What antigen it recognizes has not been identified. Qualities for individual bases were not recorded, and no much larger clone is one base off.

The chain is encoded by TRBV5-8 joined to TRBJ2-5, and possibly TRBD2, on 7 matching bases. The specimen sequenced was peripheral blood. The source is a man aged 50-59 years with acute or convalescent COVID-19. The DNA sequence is TGTGCCAGCAGCTCCGAGGGGGGGTGGACCCAGTACTTC. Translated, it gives CASSSEGGWTQYF. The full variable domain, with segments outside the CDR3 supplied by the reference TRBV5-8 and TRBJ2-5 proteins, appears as EAGVTQSPTHLIKTRGQQATLRCSPISGHTSVYWYQQALGLGLQFLLWYDEGEERNRGNFPPRFSGRQFPNYSSELNVNALELEDSALYLCASSSEGGWTQYFGPGTRLLVL.